The clone carrying this T cell receptor (beta chain) was seen only once. This entry comes from a study of shared clonotypes between healthy human individuals. The assay was immunoSEQ multiplex PCR, and TCRdb's table has in-frame clones only and misses some. This sample has fewer than 500,000 clones, with almost 80% found just once. The CDR3 sequence is 17 residues long. With V trimmed by 4 bases and J by 5 bases, 7 bases remained unmatched. Germline-derived CDR1 and CDR2 are SGHNT and YYREEE (reference sequence). The source material was PBMCs. V is TRBV5-4 and J is TRBJ2-2; 14 positions agree with TRBD2. This receptor was obtained from a woman aged 40 to 50 in good health. Some clones in this sample may be carry-over from other donors' samples. For the CDR3, the DNA is TGTGCCAGCAGCCCAGGACTAGCGGGGGGTAGAACCGGGGAGCTGTTTTTT. This encodes CASSPGLAGGRTGELFF. The full variable domain, completed using reference TRBV5-4 and TRBJ2-2, is ETGVTQSPTHLIKTRGQQVTLRCSSQSGHNTVSWYQQALGQGPQFIFQYYREEENGRGNFPPRFSGLQFPNYSSELNVNALELDDSALYLCASSPGLAGGRTGELFFGEGSRLTVL.